This is a list of T cell receptor beta chains from one sample in a study of beta chain features in type 1 diabetes. Sequencing used immunoSEQ multiplex PCR; TCRdb keeps in-frame clones, though not all of them. The table records under 250,000 clones, 11% to 15% of them present only once. Material: naive CD4+ T cells from blood. These TCRs come from a man aged 25 to 40 with type 1 diabetes. Each CDR3 is given with its conserved first and last residue. A D gene is named only where the DNA matches it firmly. The size field is filled for only some rows; it gives once, few, many or a size class.

V	J	D	size	CDR3	DNA
TRBV25-1	TRBJ2-3	TRBD2	-	CASSRLAGGNTDTQYF	TGTGCCAGCAGTCGACTAGCGGGGGGAAACACAGATACGCAGTATTTT
TRBV30	TRBJ1-1	-	-	CAWSADREAFF	TGTGCCTGGAGTGCCGACAGGGAAGCTTTCTTT
TRBV30	TRBJ2-7	-	-	CAWSLSYEQYF	TGTGCCTGGAGCCTTTCCTACGAGCAGTACTTC
TRBV7-8	TRBJ1-5	-	-	CASSLGQGNQPQHF	TGTGCCAGCAGCTTAGGGCAGGGCAATCAGCCCCAGCATTTT
TRBV19	TRBJ1-2	-	-	CASSKPTPGGHGYTF	TGTGCCAGTAGTAAGCCCACCCCCGGGGGGCATGGCTACACCTTC
TRBV19	TRBJ1-5	-	few	CASRDSGSNQPQHF	TGTGCCAGTAGGGACTCTGGGAGCAATCAGCCCCAGCATTTT
TRBV7-2	TRBJ2-3	-	few	CASSQDRSADTQYF	TGTGCCAGCAGCCAAGACAGGTCCGCAGATACGCAGTATTTT
TRBV30	TRBJ2-5	TRBD1	few	CAWSPGQQETQYF	TGTGCCTGGAGTCCGGGACAGCAAGAGACCCAGTACTTC
TRBV5-4	TRBJ2-5	-	few	CASSFAAAQETQYF	TGTGCCAGCAGCTTTGCGGCGGCCCAAGAGACCCAGTACTTC
TRBV9	TRBJ2-1	TRBD2	-	CASSAGLAGESSYNEQFF	TGTGCCAGCAGCGCCGGACTAGCGGGAGAATCCTCCTACAATGAGCAGTTCTTC
TRBV4-1	TRBJ2-1	TRBD2	few	CASSLRTSGGGYNEQFF	TGCGCCAGCAGCCTCCGGACTAGCGGGGGGGGATACAATGAGCAGTTCTTC
TRBV11-2	TRBJ2-7	-	-	CASSLAQGPYEQYF	TGTGCCAGCAGCTTAGCGCAGGGGCCCTACGAGCAGTACTTC
TRBV5-1	TRBJ2-1	-	-	CASSLGGGGEQFF	TGCGCCAGCAGCTTGGGGGGAGGCGGTGAGCAGTTCTTC
TRBV19	TRBJ1-1	-	-	CASSIGGRNTEAFF	TGTGCCAGTAGTATTGGCGGCAGGAACACTGAAGCTTTCTTT
TRBV7-9	TRBJ2-1	TRBD2	-	CASSPRGSGGNEQFF	TGTGCCAGCAGCCCTCGGGGTAGCGGGGGCAATGAGCAGTTCTTC
TRBV10-3	TRBJ2-3	TRBD1	-	CAIGQGAADTQYF	TGTGCCATCGGACAGGGGGCAGCAGATACGCAGTATTTT
TRBV5-1	TRBJ2-7	-	-	CASSLEQAHSYEQYF	TGCGCCAGCAGCTTGGAACAGGCCCACTCCTACGAGCAGTACTTC
TRBV5-1	TRBJ2-3	-	-	CASSFSNRGTDTQYF	TGCGCCAGCAGCTTTTCTAATCGGGGTACAGATACGCAGTATTTT